This T cell receptor beta chain was identified during a study of OX40 agonist ivuxolimab in advanced cancers. At the level of the study: Ivuxolimab, an antibody acting as an agonist of OX40 (CD134), was used to treat patients. Prior anti-PD-1, anti-PD-L1 or anti-CTLA-4 therapy was allowed; about 39% had some. Overall study results and limits: Clonal expansion was seen in CD4+ and CD8+ blood T cells by week 6 at 0.1 to 3.0 mg/kg.

Peripheral blood came from all dose cohorts at three timepoints. V was trimmed by 4 bases and J by 10 bases, leaving 16 bases between them. The CDR3 extends over 13 amino acids. Looked up from germline, CDR1 is SEHNR and CDR2 is FQNEAQ (reference sequence). Regarding this clone: No antigen is known for it.

Only in-frame clones appear in the TCRdb table, and some are missing; sequencing was by immunoSEQ multiplex PCR. The sample shows about 17,000 clones, approximately 80% of them seen only once. The sample was CD4+ or CD8+ T cells sorted from blood, taken in a trial of the OX40 agonist ivuxolimab. V and J are TRBV7-9 and TRBJ1-1; no definite D call. The receptor comes from an adult with an advanced solid tumor such as melanoma, head and neck, liver or kidney cancer. For the CDR3, the DNA is TGTGCCAGCAGCTCTCGGGGTGTGGAGGGAGCTTTCTTT. Its translation: CASSSRGVEGAFF.